These 26 T cell receptor beta chains were sequenced from one sample in a study of cytomegalovirus exposure and HLA in healthy donors. The PCR contained 60 Vbeta and 13 Jbeta primers. The repertoire was sequenced with immunoSEQ multiplex PCR; TCRdb's copy has only in-frame clones and lacks some. The sample contains approximately 110,000 clones, around three quarters of which appear only once. The sample was PBMCs. The source is a man aged 45-65 years in good health and CMV-seropositive.

This clone appeared a few times. The chain combines TRBV7-2 with TRBJ1-2, with a possible D match to TRBD1 (6 bases). The V end was cut by 5 bases, the J end by 2 bases, with 15 bases between. CDR1 is SGHTA, CDR2 FQGNSA, per germline. This CDR3 has 15 amino acids. The chain's CDR3 is CASSPKGGANYGYTF. DNA of the CDR3: TGTGCCAGCAGCCCTAAAGGGGGGGCAAACTATGGCTACACCTTC.

This sequence joins TRBV28 and TRBJ2-7; TRBD2 matches 11 bases. V was clipped by 5 bases and J by 7 bases; unmatched bases: 16. Germline V CDR1 and CDR2: MDHEN, SYDVKM. The CDR3 covers 17 residues. Here the CDR3 DNA reads TGTGCCAGCAGTCTTATAGCGGGGGGGCATTTTTCGGGAGAGCAGTACTTC. Protein sequence: CASSLIAGGHFSGEQYF.

The V and J genes are TRBV4-1 and TRBJ2-3; the D gene is possibly TRBD2 (6 bases). Germline CDR1 and CDR2: MGHRA and YSYEKL. The CDR3 consists of 16 residues. V lost 1 base to trimming and J lost 4 bases, with 15 bases between them. CDR3 protein: CASSQVTGLSSDTQYF. The DNA of the CDR3 is TGCGCCAGCAGCCAAGTTACGGGACTCTCCTCAGATACGCAGTATTTT.

This clone was seen ten or more times. The chain employs TRBV30 and TRBJ1-1; D is undetermined. Germline CDR1 GTSNPN, CDR2 SVGIG (reference sequence). V was pared by 4 bases and J by 1 base, with 10 bases between. This CDR3 spans 13 amino acids. The CDR3 coding sequence is TGTGCCTGGAAAGGAGGTACGAACACTGAAGCTTTCTTT. Its translation: CAWKGGTNTEAFF.

The gene calls are TRBV18 and TRBJ2-1, with TRBD2 identical over 11 bases. The CDR3 consists of 15 residues. Germline V gene sequence: CDR1 KGHSH, CDR2 LQKENI. The ends lost 1 base at V and 9 bases at J; junction bases unmatched: 5. CDR3 sequence (DNA): TGTGCCAGCTCACCACTTAGCGGGAGGGCCGGTGAGCAGTTCTTC. It is translated as CASSPLSGRAGEQFF.

Comments on this clone: One junction end disagrees with the germline gene, perhaps due to a read error. The chain couples TRBV7-9 to TRBJ1-3; 8 nucleotides agree with TRBD1. The CDR3 consists of 16 residues. Per germline, CDR1 SEHNR and CDR2 FQNEAQ (reference sequence). The CDR3 loop is CSSSPRGTGPGNTIYF. CDR3 sequence (DNA): TGTTCCAGCAGCCCTCGAGGGACAGGACCTGGAAACACCATATATTTT.

The chain is built from TRBV19 and TRBJ1-1; TRBD1 agrees at 7 bases. The germline V gene has CDR1 LNHDA and CDR2 SQIVND (reference sequence). The V and J ends lost 8 bases and 1 base, in that order; junction bases with no gene match: 4. The length of the CDR3 is 13 residues. CDR3 sequence reads: CASDRGRNTEAFF. The CDR3 region has the DNA TGTGCCAGTGATAGGGGGCGGAACACTGAAGCTTTCTTT.

The J gene is TRBJ1-1, the V gene TRBV5-1, with D possibly TRBD1 on 5 matching bases. This CDR3 comprises 16 residues. Trimming stripped 0 bases from V and 0 bases from J, with 12 bases between. The germline V gene encodes CDR1 SGHRS and CDR2 YFSETQ. Here the CDR3 reads CASSLASGNMNTEAFF. CDR3 DNA: TGCGCCAGCAGCTTGGCGTCAGGGAACATGAACACTGAAGCTTTCTTT.

The chain employs TRBV19 and TRBJ2-1; TRBD2 matches at 11 bases. The trim removed 5 bases at V and 7 bases at J, leaving 13 bases unmatched. Germline CDR1 reads LNHDA; CDR2 reads SQIVND (reference sequence). This CDR3 is built from 17 residues. The CDR3: CASSPFSGGAYVNEQFF. The CDR3 region has the DNA TGTGCCAGTAGTCCGTTTAGCGGGGGGGCCTATGTAAATGAGCAGTTCTTC. Full variable domain (remainder filled in from reference TRBV19 and TRBJ2-1): DGGITQSPKYLFRKEGQNVTLSCEQNLNHDAMYWYRQDPGQGLRLIYYSQIVNDFQKGDIAEGYSVSREKKESFPLTVTSAQKNPTAFYLCASSPFSGGAYVNEQFFGPGTRLTVL.

J is TRBJ2-7 and V is TRBV6-6; TRBD1 agrees at 11 bases. This CDR3 has 14 residues. CDR1 is MNHNY and CDR2 is SVGAGI in the germline V gene (reference sequence). Losses at the gene ends were 5 bases for V and 2 bases for J; bases not matched to a gene: 2. The CDR3 DNA reads TGTGCCAGCAGTGGGACAGGGGGTGCCTACGAGCAGTACTTC. Protein product: CASSGTGGAYEQYF.

This CDR3 is CAISQTGRPEAFF. CDR3 nucleotides: TGTGCCATCAGCCAGACAGGGAGGCCTGAAGCTTTCTTT. V is TRBV10-3 and J is TRBJ1-1; 7 bases line up with TRBD1. V was pared by 6 bases and J by 6 bases, with 7 bases of the junction left unmatched. The V gene's germline CDR1 is ENHRY and CDR2 SYGVKD. The CDR3 loop spans 13 amino acids.

This clone was counted only a few times. This chain uses TRBV5-1 with TRBJ2-5; a weak D match, TRBD1 (6 bases). The CDR3 has 14 residues. The germline gives CDR1 SGHRS, CDR2 YFSETQ. The ends were cut back, 1 base at V and 5 bases at J, with 12 bases in the middle. CDR3 nucleotide sequence: TGCGCCAGCAGCTTGATGGGTGGGGGCGAGACCCAGTACTTC. It translates to CASSLMGGGETQYF.

The V call is TRBV11-2, the J call TRBJ2-5, with 8 bases identical to TRBD2. With the DNA end fitting TRBJ2-7 better, the J assignment may be wrong. The CDR3 is 15 residues long. The germline V gene has CDR1 SGHAT and CDR2 FQNNGV. Written as DNA, the CDR3 is TGTGCCAGCAGCTTAACAGCGGGAGTGGGATACGAGCAGTACTTC. Its translation is CASSLTAGVGYEQYF.

This clone was found a few times. The gene calls are TRBV4-1 and TRBJ2-2; 11 nucleotides line up with TRBD2. V shed 0 bases, J shed 4 bases, and the junction held 4 bases outside the gene matches. The germline gives CDR1 MGHRA, CDR2 YSYEKL. The CDR3 is 17 residues long. The CDR3 spells CASSQDDSGGATGELFF. The CDR3 DNA is TGCGCCAGCAGCCAAGATGATAGCGGGGGGGCCACCGGGGAGCTGTTTTTT.

A few counts support this clone. The V gene is TRBV27, the J gene TRBJ1-1, with D possibly TRBD1 on 6 matching bases. V shed 6 bases and J shed 8 bases, with 13 bases lying between them. Germline V lookup: CDR1 MNHEY, CDR2 SMNVEV (reference sequence). The CDR3 runs 12 residues. CDR3 sequence reads: CASRTPGEEAFF. The CDR3 nucleotides are TGTGCCAGCAGGACCCCAGGGGAAGAAGCTTTCTTT.

This chain uses TRBV19 with TRBJ1-5; 7 bases fit TRBD1. Losses at the gene ends were 3 bases for V and 4 bases for J; bases not matched to a gene: 15. This CDR3 is built from 18 residues. In germline, CDR1 is LNHDA, CDR2 SQIVND (reference sequence). The CDR3 DNA sequence: TGTGCCAGTAGTATGCGGGGACAGCCAAGCGGGCTAAATCAGCCCCAGCATTTT. This sequence encodes CASSMRGQPSGLNQPQHF. Full variable domain (missing parts from reference TRBV19 and TRBJ1-5): DGGITQSPKYLFRKEGQNVTLSCEQNLNHDAMYWYRQDPGQGLRLIYYSQIVNDFQKGDIAEGYSVSREKKESFPLTVTSAQKNPTAFYLCASSMRGQPSGLNQPQHFGDGTRLSIL.

The count of this clone is one. The genes are TRBV6-5 and TRBJ2-1, with TRBD2 matching 15 bases. The J segment lost 8 bases and the V segment lost 8 bases, leaving 4 bases of the junction unmatched. Germline assignment: CDR1 MNHEY and CDR2 SVGAGI. The CDR3 consists of 14 residues. In nucleotides, the CDR3 is TGTGCCAGCCGGACTAGCGGGAGGGACCATGAGCAGTTCTTC. This codes for CASRTSGRDHEQFF.

DNA of the CDR3: TGTGCCAGCAGCTGGGGGATAGGGGGTCTAGCGGATTTATACGAGCAGTACTTC. Translating it yields CASSWGIGGLADLYEQYF. The chain carries TRBV5-6 and TRBJ2-7; TRBD2 is a possible D gene (7 bases). CDR1 is SGHDT and CDR2 is YYEEEE in the germline V gene. V was trimmed by 3 bases and J by 4 bases, leaving 26 bases between them. This CDR3 spans 18 amino acids. Drawing the rest from reference TRBV5-6 and TRBJ2-7, the complete variable domain is DAGVTQSPTHLIKTRGQQVTLRCSPKSGHDTVSWYQQALGQGPQFIFQYYEEEERQRGNFPDRFSGHQFPNYSSELNVNALLLGDSALYLCASSWGIGGLADLYEQYFGPGTRLTVT.

This sequence joins TRBV6-5 and TRBJ1-1, with D possibly TRBD1 on 5 matching bases. Germline loops: CDR1 MNHEY, CDR2 SVGAGI. Trimming took 0 bases from V and 10 from J, leaving 12 bases between them. The CDR3 length is 13 residues. CDR3 region: CASSYSTGGIAFF. The CDR3 coding sequence is TGTGCCAGCAGTTACTCGACGGGGGGGATAGCTTTCTTT.

In its sample, this clone was seen once. This chain connects TRBV5-1 to TRBJ2-4, with a weak D call TRBD2 (7 bases). V lost 2 bases and J lost 1, with 13 bases in between. The germline V gene has CDR1 SGHRS and CDR2 YFSETQ. The CDR3 sequence is 16 residues long. The CDR3 loop reads CASSFGGAFAKNIQYF. CDR3 in DNA: TGCGCCAGCAGCTTTGGGGGGGCATTTGCCAAAAACATTCAGTACTTC.

The table lists this clone with a count of one. The genes are TRBV5-8 and TRBJ2-3; 13 nucleotides match TRBD2. The germline gives CDR1 SGHTS, CDR2 YDEGEE. There are 17 residues in the CDR3. The V segment lost 2 bases and the J segment 4 bases; nucleotides outside the gene matches: 7. The CDR3 region is CASSFFGLAGVPDTQYF. CDR3 bases: TGTGCCAGCAGCTTTTTTGGACTAGCGGGGGTCCCAGATACGCAGTATTTT. Full variable domain (outside the CDR3, taken from reference TRBV5-8 and TRBJ2-3): EAGVTQSPTHLIKTRGQQATLRCSPISGHTSVYWYQQALGLGLQFLLWYDEGEERNRGNFPPRFSGRQFPNYSSELNVNALELEDSALYLCASSFFGLAGVPDTQYFGPGTRLTVL.

The gene calls are TRBV4-2 and TRBJ2-1; the match to TRBD2 covers 7 bases. V dropped 0 bases and J dropped 5; count of bases not matched to a gene: 7. The CDR3 is 16 residues long. Germline V lookup: CDR1 LGHNA, CDR2 YNFKEQ. Written as DNA, the CDR3 is TGTGCCAGCAGCCAAGATAAGCTAGCGGCCAACAATGAGCAGTTCTTC. Translation: CASSQDKLAANNEQFF.

The J gene is TRBJ1-2, the V gene TRBV27, with D maybe TRBD1 (6 bases). This CDR3 has 16 residues. Trimming cost V 4 bases and J 4 bases, with 19 bases left between them. In germline, CDR1 is MNHEY, CDR2 SMNVEV (reference sequence). The CDR3 bases are TGTGCCAGCAGTTCCTCCCTTAGGGGACACCTCTATGGCTACACCTTC. Protein: CASSSSLRGHLYGYTF.

The chain combines TRBV2 with TRBJ2-2; 7 nucleotides align to TRBD1. Germline V gene sequence: CDR1 SNHLY, CDR2 FYNNEI. The CDR3 extends over 17 amino acids. J gave up 5 bases and V 6 bases, and 15 bases lay outside the gene matches. The CDR3 DNA is TGTGCCAGCAGAGATCCAAGACAGGGAAGGGGAACCGGGGAGCTGTTTTTT. The encoded protein is CASRDPRQGRGTGELFF.

V and J are TRBV2 and TRBJ2-2, with TRBD2 identical over 7 bases. V lost 10 bases, J lost 5 bases, and 10 bases stayed unmatched. Germline lookup yields CDR1 SNHLY and CDR2 FYNNEI. The CDR3 consists of 14 residues. The CDR3 spells CATRLAEWTGELFF. The CDR3 region has the DNA TGTGCCACCCGACTAGCCGAATGGACCGGGGAGCTGTTTTTT.

This rearrangement joins TRBV5-6 to TRBJ1-2; D is uncertain. The V and J ends lost 0 bases and 1 base respectively, with 10 bases between them. CDR3 length: 15 residues. In germline, CDR1 is SGHDT, CDR2 YYEEEE. CDR3 residues: CASSLALGLNYGYTF. The CDR3 region has the DNA TGTGCCAGCAGCTTGGCCCTCGGACTTAACTATGGCTACACCTTC.